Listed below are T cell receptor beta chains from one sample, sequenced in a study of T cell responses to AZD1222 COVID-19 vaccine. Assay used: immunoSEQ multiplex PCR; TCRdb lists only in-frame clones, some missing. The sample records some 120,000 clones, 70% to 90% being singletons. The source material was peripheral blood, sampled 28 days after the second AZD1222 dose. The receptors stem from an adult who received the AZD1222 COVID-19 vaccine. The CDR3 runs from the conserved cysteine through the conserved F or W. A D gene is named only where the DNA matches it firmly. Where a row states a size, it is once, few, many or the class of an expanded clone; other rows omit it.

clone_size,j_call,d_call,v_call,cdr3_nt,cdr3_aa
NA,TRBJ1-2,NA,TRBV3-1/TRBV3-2,TGTGCCAGCAGCCAAGGACTGGGAGGCTACACCTTC,CASSQGLGGYTF
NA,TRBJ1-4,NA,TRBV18,TGTGCCAGCTCACCACAGCTTAATGAAAAACTGTTTTTT,CASSPQLNEKLFF
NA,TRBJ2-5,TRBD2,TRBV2,TGTGCCAGCAGTGCTCTAGCGGGGGCGGAGACCCAGTACTTC,CASSALAGAETQYF
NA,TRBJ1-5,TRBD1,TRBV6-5,TGTGCCAGCGGGGGACAGGGTTATAGCAATCAGCCCCAGCATTTT,CASGGQGYSNQPQHF
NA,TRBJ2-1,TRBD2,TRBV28,TGTGCCAGCCGGAGCGGGGGGCCTCTGGATGAGCAGTTCTTC,CASRSGGPLDEQFF
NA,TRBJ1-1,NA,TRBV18,TGTGCCAGCTCATCGCGACAGGCCTACACTGAAGCTTTCTTT,CASSSRQAYTEAFF
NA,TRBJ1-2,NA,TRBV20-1,TGCAGTGCTAGGTCTGGGGATGGCTACACCTTC,CSARSGDGYTF
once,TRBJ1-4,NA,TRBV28,TGTGCCAGCAGTACTTTCCACGGAGGACCCTCAACTAATGAAAAACTGTTTTTT,CASSTFHGGPSTNEKLFF
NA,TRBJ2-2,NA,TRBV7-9,TGTGCCAGCAGTGACAGGGAGGCCACCGGGGAGCTGTTTTTT,CASSDREATGELFF
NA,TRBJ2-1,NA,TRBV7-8,TGTGCCAGCAGCTTGCGGGGGCAGACTCGGAATGAGCAGTTCTTC,CASSLRGQTRNEQFF
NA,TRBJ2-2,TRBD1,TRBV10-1,TGCGCCAGCAGTGAGTCGACAGGGGCCACCCTCCAAAGCACCGGGGAGCTGTTTTTT,CASSESTGATLQSTGELFF
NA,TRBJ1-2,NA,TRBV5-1,TGCGCCAGCAGCTTAGACAGCCTCTATGGCTACACCTTC,CASSLDSLYGYTF
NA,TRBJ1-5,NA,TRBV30,TGTGCCTGGAGTAATATGGGCAGGGGCTATAGCAATCAGCCCCAGCATTTT,CAWSNMGRGYSNQPQHF
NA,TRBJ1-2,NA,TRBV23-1,TGCGCCAGCAGTCAAGGGGTTATGCAGTATGGCTACACCTTC,CASSQGVMQYGYTF
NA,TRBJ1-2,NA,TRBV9,TGTGCCAGCAGCGTAACAGAATCACCAGGAGTCTATGGCTACACCTTC,CASSVTESPGVYGYTF
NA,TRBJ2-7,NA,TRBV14,TGTGCCAGCAGCCAGGGGGGAGTCCGATACGAGCAGTACTTC,CASSQGGVRYEQYF
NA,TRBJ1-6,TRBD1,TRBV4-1,TGCGCCAGCAGCCCCAGCGGGGGACAGGGAGGCACCTATAATTCACCCCTCCACTTT,CASSPSGGQGGTYNSPLHF
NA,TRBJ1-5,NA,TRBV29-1,TGCAGCGTCACCTGGGGTTCGGGCAATCAGCCCCAGCATTTT,CSVTWGSGNQPQHF
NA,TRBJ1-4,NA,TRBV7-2,TGTGCCAGCAGCAGAGACCAAGGGGAAAAACTGTTTTTT,CASSRDQGEKLFF
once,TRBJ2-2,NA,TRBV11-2,TGTGCCAGCAGCTTTTCGGGGGCGGGCGGGGAGCTGTTTTTT,CASSFSGAGGELFF
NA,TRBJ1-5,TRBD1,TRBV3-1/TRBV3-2,TGTGCCAGCAGCACCGGGACAGGGGGTAGCAATCAGCCCCAGCATTTT,CASSTGTGGSNQPQHF
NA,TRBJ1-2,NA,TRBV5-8,TGTGCCAGCAGCTTGGAGCACCTCGCTAACTATGGCTACACCTTC,CASSLEHLANYGYTF
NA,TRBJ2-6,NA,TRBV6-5,TGTGCCAGCAGTTACTCCTATGGGGCCAACGTCCTGACTTTC,CASSYSYGANVLTF
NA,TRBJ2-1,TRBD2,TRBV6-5,TGTGCCAGGATCTTCTCAGCGGGGGGGTTACGTGAGCAGTTCTTC,CARIFSAGGLREQFF
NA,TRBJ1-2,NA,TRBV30,TGTGCCTGGAGTGAGGTACCCTTGGGCTACACCTTC,CAWSEVPLGYTF
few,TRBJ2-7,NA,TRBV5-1,TGCGCCAGCAGCTTCTATGGGTTATCCTACGAGCAGTACTTC,CASSFYGLSYEQYF
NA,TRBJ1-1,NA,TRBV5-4,TGTGCCAGCAGCCATAGCTTGAACACTGAAGCTTTCTTT,CASSHSLNTEAFF
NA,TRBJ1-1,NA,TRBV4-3,TGCGCCAGCAGCCCGTTGGAGGACAGTGAAGCTTTCTTT,CASSPLEDSEAFF
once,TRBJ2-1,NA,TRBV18,TGTGCCAGCTCACCCCCGGAAGGGCACAATGAGCAGTTCTTC,CASSPPEGHNEQFF
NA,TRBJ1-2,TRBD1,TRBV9,TGTGCCAGCAGCGGACAGGGGGTTGGCTATGGCTACACCTTC,CASSGQGVGYGYTF
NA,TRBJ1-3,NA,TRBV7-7,TGTGCTAGCAGCCCCGGGGGCTCTGGAAACACCATATATTTT,CASSPGGSGNTIYF
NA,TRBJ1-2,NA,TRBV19,TGTGCCAGTAGTAGAACAATCGCAGGGGAGAAGGGCTACACCTTC,CASSRTIAGEKGYTF
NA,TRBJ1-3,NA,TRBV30,TGTGCCTGGGCTGGGTCTGGAAACACCATATATTTT,CAWAGSGNTIYF
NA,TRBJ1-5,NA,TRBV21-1,TGTGCCAGCAGCGATCCCGGGACAGGGTATAGCAATCAGCCCCAGCATTTT,CASSDPGTGYSNQPQHF
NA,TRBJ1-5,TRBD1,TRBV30,TGTGCCTGGAGCGACCGGACAGGGGGCATGACCCAGCATTTT,CAWSDRTGGMTQHF
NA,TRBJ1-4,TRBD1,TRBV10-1,TGCGCCAGCAGTGAGGTTACAGGGGTGGATGAAAAACTGTTTTTT,CASSEVTGVDEKLFF
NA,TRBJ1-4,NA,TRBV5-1,TGCGCCAGCAGCTTGGACCCCGGACCTAATGAAAAACTGTTTTTT,CASSLDPGPNEKLFF
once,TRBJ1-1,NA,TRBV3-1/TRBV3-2,TGTGCCAGCAGCCCATCGGACAGATCCAACACTGAAGCTTTCTTT,CASSPSDRSNTEAFF
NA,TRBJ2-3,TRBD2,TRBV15,TGTGCCACCAGCAGAGATAGTAGCGGGGGAAAATCAGATACGCAGTATTTT,CATSRDSSGGKSDTQYF
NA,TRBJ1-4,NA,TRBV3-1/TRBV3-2,TGTGCCAGCAGCCAAGAAAGGCCGGCAACTAATGAAAAACTGTTTTTT,CASSQERPATNEKLFF
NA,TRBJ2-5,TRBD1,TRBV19,TGTGCCAGTAGGGACAGGGGGAAGGGGGAGACCCAGTACTTC,CASRDRGKGETQYF
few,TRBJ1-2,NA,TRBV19,TGTGCCAGTAGTATAATCTACGGACACTATGGCTACACCTTC,CASSIIYGHYGYTF
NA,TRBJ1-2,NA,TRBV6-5,TGTGCCAGCAGTTACTCGTCAGAAAACTATGGCTACACCTTC,CASSYSSENYGYTF
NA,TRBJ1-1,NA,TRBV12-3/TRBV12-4,TGTGCCAGCAGCATCACAGGGCCTGAAGCTTTCTTT,CASSITGPEAFF
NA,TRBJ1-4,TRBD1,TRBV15,TGTGCCACCAGCAGATCGACAGGGTCTAATGAAAAACTGTTTTTT,CATSRSTGSNEKLFF
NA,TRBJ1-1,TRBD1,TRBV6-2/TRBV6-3,TGTGCCAGCAGCAGTGCCGGGACAGGGTATGAAGGCACTGAAGCTTTCTTT,CASSSAGTGYEGTEAFF
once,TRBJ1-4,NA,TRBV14,TGTGCCAGCAGCCGCCACTTGGGGTCTAATGAAAAACTGTTTTTT,CASSRHLGSNEKLFF
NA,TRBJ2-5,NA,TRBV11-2,TGTGCCAGCAGCTTTAGGGGGGTTGGGGAGACCCAGTACTTC,CASSFRGVGETQYF
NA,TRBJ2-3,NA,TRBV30,TGTGCCTGGGGGCACACAGATACGCAGTATTTT,CAWGHTDTQYF
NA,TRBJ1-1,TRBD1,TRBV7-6,TGTGCCAGCAGCCCTGTGGACAGGGCCAAGACTGAAGCTTTCTTT,CASSPVDRAKTEAFF
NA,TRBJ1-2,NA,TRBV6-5,TGTGCCAGCAGGGAGGGGGAGAACTATGGCTACACCTTC,CASREGENYGYTF
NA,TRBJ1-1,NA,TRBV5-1,TGCGCCAGCAGCTTGGCCGTAGGGGTTGGGGAAGCTTTCTTT,CASSLAVGVGEAFF
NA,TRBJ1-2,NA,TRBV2,TGTGCCAGCAGCGCCGACTCATACTATGGCTACACCTTC,CASSADSYYGYTF
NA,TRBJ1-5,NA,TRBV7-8,TGTGCCAGCAGCTCCGGGGAGGGTAGCGGGCAGCCCCAGCATTTT,CASSSGEGSGQPQHF
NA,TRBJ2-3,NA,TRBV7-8,TGTGCCAGCAGCTCGCGGACTAATATTGCAGATACGCAGTATTTT,CASSSRTNIADTQYF
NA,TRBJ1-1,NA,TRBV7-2,TGTGCCAGCAGCTTAGCTGGGAGTTGGGGTGGGACTGAAGCTTTCTTT,CASSLAGSWGGTEAFF
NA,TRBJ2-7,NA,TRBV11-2,TGTGCCAGCAGTCAACTAGGCCAGACTTACGAGCAGTACTTC,CASSQLGQTYEQYF
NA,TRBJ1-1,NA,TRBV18,TGTGCCAGCTCACCCAAGGGGAAGGGAACTGAAGCTTTCTTT,CASSPKGKGTEAFF
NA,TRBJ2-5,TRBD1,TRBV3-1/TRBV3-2,TGTGCCAGCAGCCAAGGGGACAGGGTTACCCAAGAGACCCAGTACTTC,CASSQGDRVTQETQYF